These 27 T cell receptor beta chains were sequenced from one sample in a study of OX40 agonist ivuxolimab in advanced cancers. Sequencing was performed with immunoSEQ multiplex PCR; in TCRdb, only in-frame clones are kept and a portion is missing. The table shows about 58,000 clones, with around four fifths occurring only once. Material: CD4+ or CD8+ T cells sorted from blood, obtained in a trial of the OX40 agonist ivuxolimab. These receptors were taken from an adult with an advanced solid tumor such as melanoma, head and neck, liver or kidney cancer.

V usage is TRBV7-9 and J usage is TRBJ1-1; D may be TRBD1 (6 bases). CDR3 length: 17 amino acids. Looked up from germline, CDR1 is SEHNR and CDR2 is FQNEAQ (reference sequence). V shed 5 bases and J shed 2 bases, with 21 bases lying between them. The CDR3 sequence is CASSINSGAGVNTEAFF. For the CDR3, the DNA is TGTGCCAGCAGCATCAATTCAGGGGCCGGAGTTAACACTGAAGCTTTCTTT.

J is TRBJ2-7 and V is TRBV5-4; D uncertain. The CDR3 totals 14 residues. From germline, CDR1 is SGHNT and CDR2 YYREEE (reference sequence). With 4 bases removed from V and 2 bases from J, the gap between germline ends came to 13 bases. The CDR3 region has the DNA TGTGCCAGCAGCGAGGACGGTGGAGCCTACGAGCAGTACTTC. Its translation is CASSEDGGAYEQYF.

In this sample, this clone turned up a few times. The chain joins TRBV21-1 to TRBJ2-1; the table's D call, TRBD1, was not checked against the DNA. TRBV21-1 is a known pseudogene. The CDR3 is 16 residues long. The CDR3 DNA follows: TGTGCCAGCCAGGACGGGTCGGGGACAGGGGGTATTGAGCAGTTCTTC. As protein: CASQDGSGTGGIEQFF.

This chain joins TRBV7-6 and TRBJ2-3; 7 positions agree with TRBD1. The V segment lost 0 bases and the J segment 2 bases; nucleotides outside the gene matches: 2. Looked up from germline, CDR1 is SGHVS and CDR2 is FNYEAQ. The CDR3 consists of 15 residues. The CDR3 loop is CASSLAGGYTDTQYF. In DNA, the CDR3 is TGTGCCAGCAGCTTAGCAGGGGGCTACACAGATACGCAGTATTTT.

This chain links TRBV10-1 with TRBJ1-5; D unresolved. Germline CDR1 is WNHNN and CDR2 is SYGVQD (reference sequence). V shed 11 bases and J shed 9 bases, with 17 bases lying between them. The CDR3 is made up of 12 amino acids. The CDR3 region is CAGPGVDWPQHF. CDR3 sequence (DNA): TGCGCCGGGCCTGGGGTGGATTGGCCCCAGCATTTT.

This clone was recorded a few times. The chain couples TRBV5-1 to TRBJ2-1; a weak D match, TRBD1 (7 bases). Trimming shortened V by 4 bases and J by 1 base, and 15 bases separated the two germline ends. CDR1 is SGHRS and CDR2 is YFSETQ in the germline V gene. The CDR3 runs 16 residues. The CDR3 loop is CASSVPQGGSYNEQFF. Written as DNA, the CDR3 is TGCGCCAGCAGCGTCCCGCAGGGGGGATCCTACAATGAGCAGTTCTTC.

The chain combines TRBV5-1 with TRBJ2-2, with 12 nucleotides matching TRBD2. Trimming cost V 5 bases and J 0 bases; bases outside gene matches: 2. The CDR3 has 16 amino acids. Looked up from germline, CDR1 is SGHRS and CDR2 is YFSETQ. The CDR3 nucleotides are TGCGCCAGCAGGGCTAGCGGGGGGGCGAACACCGGGGAGCTGTTTTTT. This gives the protein CASRASGGANTGELFF. The full variable domain, rest sourced from reference TRBV5-1 and TRBJ2-2, is KAGVTQTPRYLIKTRGQQVTLSCSPISGHRSVSWYQQTPGQGLQFLFEYFSETQRNKGNFPGRFSGRQFSNSRSEMNVSTLELGDSALYLCASRASGGANTGELFFGEGSRLTVL.

This chain uses TRBV2 with TRBJ2-5, with D unclear. The germline V gene has CDR1 SNHLY and CDR2 FYNNEI. This CDR3 has 13 amino acids. The V end was cut by 4 bases, the J end by 6 bases, with 12 bases between. CDR3 sequence reads: CASSARFSKTQYF. CDR3 nucleotide sequence: TGTGCCAGCAGTGCCAGGTTCAGTAAGACCCAGTACTTC.

The V and J genes are TRBV6-6 and TRBJ1-1; D remains ambiguous. The germline V gene has CDR1 MNHNY and CDR2 SVGAGI (reference sequence). Trimming took off 7 bases at V and 3 bases at J, with 21 bases between the two ends. The CDR3 contains 16 residues. CDR3 DNA sequence: TGTGCCAGCACTCTCTCGGGAGGGATCGGGGACACTGAAGCTTTCTTT. This gives the protein CASTLSGGIGDTEAFF.

The chain carries TRBV6-1 and TRBJ1-2; TRBD1 aligns across 8 bases. CDR3 length: 14 residues. V was pared by 4 bases and J by 3 bases, with 4 bases of the junction left unmatched. CDR1 MNHNS and CDR2 SASEGT come from the germline V gene. The CDR3 protein is CASSAGQAYYGYTF. The CDR3 DNA reads TGTGCCAGCAGTGCGGGACAGGCTTACTATGGCTACACCTTC.

The rearrangement joins TRBV7-8 to TRBJ2-2, with TRBD1 matching 8 bases. From germline, CDR1 is SGHVS and CDR2 FQNEAQ. Trimming cost V 4 bases and J 4 bases; bases outside gene matches: 8. CDR3 length: 16 residues. CDR3 amino acids: CASSSHRGASTGELFF. The CDR3, as DNA: TGTGCCAGCAGCTCCCACAGGGGGGCGAGCACCGGGGAGCTGTTTTTT. Full variable domain (missing parts from reference TRBV7-8 and TRBJ2-2): GAGVSQSPRYKVAKRGQDVALRCDPISGHVSLFWYQQALGQGPEFLTYFQNEAQLDKSGLPSDRFFAERPEGSVSTLKIQRTQQEDSAVYLCASSSHRGASTGELFFGEGSRLTVL.

As regards this clone: One junction end disagrees with the germline gene, perhaps due to a read error. The V call is TRBV7-9, the J call TRBJ1-4; no clear D gene. The CDR3 spans 14 residues. CDR1 and CDR2 (germline): SEHNR, FQNEAQ (reference sequence). The CDR3 sequence: CASSIARSGEKLFF. The DNA of the CDR3 is TGTGCCAGCAGCATAGCAAGGAGCGGGGAAAAACTGTTTTTT.

The CDR3 protein is CASSVVGVVGELFF. The CDR3 nucleotides read TGTGCCAGCAGTGTAGTGGGGGTGGTCGGGGAGCTGTTTTTT. The chain links TRBV2 to TRBJ2-2; D is perhaps TRBD1 or TRBD2 (5 bases each). V lost 4 bases and J lost 7, with 13 bases in between. The CDR3 has 14 residues. The germline V gene has CDR1 SNHLY and CDR2 FYNNEI. The full variable domain, completed using reference TRBV2 and TRBJ2-2, is EPEVTQTPSHQVTQMGQEVILRCVPISNHLYFYWYRQILGQKVEFLVSFYNNEISEKSEIFDDQFSVERPDGSNFTLKIRSTKLEDSAMYFCASSVVGVVGELFFGEGSRLTVL.

A few counts support this clone. The chain couples TRBV5-1 to TRBJ2-7; D is unresolved. From germline, CDR1 is SGHRS and CDR2 YFSETQ. The CDR3 is made up of 13 amino acids. V lost 3 bases, J lost 3 bases, and 10 bases lay in between. CDR3 protein: CASSSALDYEQYF. CDR3 DNA: TGCGCCAGCAGCTCGGCTTTGGACTACGAGCAGTACTTC. Using reference TRBV5-1 and TRBJ2-7 for the parts outside the CDR3, the full variable domain is KAGVTQTPRYLIKTRGQQVTLSCSPISGHRSVSWYQQTPGQGLQFLFEYFSETQRNKGNFPGRFSGRQFSNSRSEMNVSTLELGDSALYLCASSSALDYEQYFGPGTRLTVT.

V and J are TRBV5-4 and TRBJ2-3; D is undetermined. CDR3 size: 17 residues. V was clipped by 0 bases and J by 6 bases, with 20 bases between them. CDR1 is SGHNT, CDR2 YYREEE, per germline (reference sequence). CDR3 DNA sequence: TGTGCCAGCAGCTTGGGGGGATGGGGTAGCCTTGTTGATACGCAGTATTTT. Residues: CASSLGGWGSLVDTQYF.

The V call is TRBV5-4, the J call TRBJ2-2; 8 positions match TRBD1. The CDR3 is 14 amino acids. With V trimmed by 3 bases and J by 8 bases, 6 bases remained unmatched. Germline loops: CDR1 SGHNT, CDR2 YYREEE (reference sequence). The CDR3 here is CASSWARGQGELFF. As DNA, the CDR3 is TGTGCCAGCAGCTGGGCCAGGGGGCAGGGGGAGCTGTTTTTT.

V is TRBV6-5 and J is TRBJ2-3, with D perhaps assigned TRBD1 or TRBD2 (5 bases each). Looked up from germline, CDR1 is MNHEY and CDR2 is SVGAGI. The CDR3 spans 14 residues. V shed 3 bases and J shed 4 bases, with 11 bases lying between them. The CDR3 is CASSYGGVADTQYF. The CDR3 DNA sequence: TGTGCCAGCAGTTATGGGGGAGTGGCAGATACGCAGTATTTT.

The CDR3 DNA reads as TGTGCCAGCAGAACCGCGGGGAGCTCCTACGAGCAGTACTTC. Its protein product is CASRTAGSSYEQYF. The J gene is TRBJ2-7, the V gene TRBV6-1, with D perhaps matching TRBD2 (6 bases). The CDR3 covers 14 residues. CDR1 is MNHNS and CDR2 is SASEGT in the germline V gene. The V gene lost 6 bases and the J gene lost 0 bases, with 12 bases spanning the gap.

The V call is TRBV14, the J call TRBJ1-3; D is perhaps TRBD1 (5 bases). Germline values: CDR1 SGHDN, CDR2 FVKESK. This CDR3 is built from 16 residues. Trimming removed 8 bases from V and 0 bases from J, with 17 bases in between. The CDR3 DNA sequence: TGTGCCAGCGGCAATTTTGGGACCGACTCTGGAAACACCATATATTTT. This encodes CASGNFGTDSGNTIYF.

The V call is TRBV2, the J call TRBJ1-4; D unresolved. Trimming stripped 2 bases from V and 7 bases from J, with 14 bases between. CDR3 length equals 15 residues. CDR1 and CDR2 (germline): SNHLY, FYNNEI. Written as DNA, the CDR3 is TGTGCCAGCAGTGAAAATGGTTATCGGGGTGAAAAACTGTTTTTT. Encoded protein: CASSENGYRGEKLFF.

The V call is TRBV28, the J call TRBJ1-2, with D possibly matching TRBD1 (6 bases). Germline CDR1 MDHEN, CDR2 SYDVKM. Trimming shortened V by 10 bases and J by 2 bases, and 14 bases separated the two germline ends. This CDR3 has 13 residues. DNA for the CDR3: TGTGCCATTTCTACAGGGTTGAACTATGGCTACACCTTC. Protein: CAISTGLNYGYTF.

This sequence joins TRBV4-2 and TRBJ1-6; tentative D call: TRBD1 (6 bases). This CDR3 is built from 16 residues. Trimming took off 0 bases at V and 10 bases at J, with 16 bases between the two ends. Germline values: CDR1 LGHNA, CDR2 YNFKEQ. The CDR3 protein is CASSQDQGRGGSPLHF. For the CDR3, the DNA is TGTGCCAGCAGCCAAGATCAAGGCAGGGGCGGGTCACCCCTCCACTTT.

The chain carries TRBV28 and TRBJ1-2, with D tentatively TRBD1 (6 bases). The germline V gene encodes CDR1 MDHEN and CDR2 SYDVKM. V shed 4 bases and J shed 3 bases, with 15 bases lying between them. The CDR3 consists of 15 residues. CDR3 region: CASSSPGTFDYGYTF. CDR3 sequence (DNA): TGTGCCAGCAGTTCCCCAGGGACATTCGACTATGGCTACACCTTC.

This clone was picked up a small number of times. This rearrangement joins TRBV27 to TRBJ1-2, with D uncertain. V was pared by 5 bases and J by 0 bases, with 7 bases between. Germline CDR1 MNHEY, CDR2 SMNVEV (reference sequence). This CDR3 has 13 amino acids. CDR3 loop: CASSLGTNYGYTF. In nucleotides, the CDR3 is TGTGCCAGCAGTCTAGGGACTAACTATGGCTACACCTTC.

This clone was found a few times. In DNA form, the CDR3 reads TGTGCCAGCAGAACATGGGGCGGGGGGGCCGCCCAGTACTTC. Translating gives CASRTWGGGAAQYF. V is TRBV6-6 and J is TRBJ2-5; 9 bases map to TRBD2. J was trimmed by 9 bases and V by 6 bases; bases with no gene match: 11. Germline CDR1 reads MNHNY; CDR2 reads SVGAGI (reference sequence). The length of the CDR3 is 14 residues.

The chain couples TRBV4-1 to TRBJ2-1; D not resolved. The CDR3 runs 15 residues. The ends were cut back, 0 bases at V and 9 bases at J, with 15 bases in the middle. Germline loops: CDR1 MGHRA, CDR2 YSYEKL. The DNA of the CDR3 is TGCGCCAGCAGCCAAGAAAGGCTAAGTGGGTCTGAGCAGTTCTTC. Its translation is CASSQERLSGSEQFF.

This chain uses TRBV10-3 with TRBJ2-7, with D perhaps assigned TRBD1 or TRBD2 (5 bases each). Deletions cut 10 bases from V and 2 bases from J, with 12 bases between. Germline V gene sequence: CDR1 ENHRY, CDR2 SYGVKD. There are 12 residues in the CDR3. CDR3 sequence: CATGTDTYEQYF. CDR3 sequence (DNA): TGTGCCACAGGGACGGATACCTACGAGCAGTACTTC.